This passage covers 5 T cell receptor beta chains from one sample sequenced in a study of cytomegalovirus exposure and HLA in healthy donors. A multiplex PCR was run with 60 Vbeta primers and 13 Jbeta primers. TCRdb's table, derived via immunoSEQ multiplex PCR, lists solely in-frame clones and lacks some. Of about 170,000 clones in the sample, around two thirds were seen once. Sequencing was carried out using PBMCs. The source is a man aged 35 to 55 in good health and CMV-seronegative.

This clone was picked up one time. The rearrangement uses TRBV5-1 and TRBJ2-3; 12 nucleotides line up with TRBD2. This CDR3 has 19 amino acids. The germline gives CDR1 SGHRS, CDR2 YFSETQ. Trimming removed 4 bases from V and 4 bases from J; junction bases left unmatched: 16. The CDR3 DNA follows: TGCGCCAGCAGCAACCTCCTAGCGGGAGGGCCCCCGGGCTCAGATACGCAGTATTTT. Its translation: CASSNLLAGGPPGSDTQYF.

This rearrangement joins TRBV30 to TRBJ2-2; D may be TRBD2 (5 bases). V lost 0 bases and J lost 6, with 8 bases in between. Germline CDR1 is GTSNPN and CDR2 is SVGIG (reference sequence). This CDR3 is 13 amino acids long. CDR3 bases: TGTGCCTGGAGTGTAGGCGGGTCCGGGGAGCTGTTTTTT. Translation: CAWSVGGSGELFF.

The chain couples TRBV29-1 to TRBJ2-3, with TRBD2 matching 11 bases. The length of the CDR3 is 17 residues. Germline CDR1 and CDR2: SQVTM and ANQGSEA. The junction had 12 bases not matched to a gene; V was cut back by 1 base and J by 6 bases. This chain's CDR3 is CSVEGEASGRIGDTQYF. CDR3 DNA: TGCAGCGTTGAAGGAGAGGCTAGCGGGAGGATCGGTGATACGCAGTATTTT.

The J gene is TRBJ2-2, the V gene TRBV12-5, with 11 bases fitting TRBD2. Germline-derived CDR1 and CDR2 are LGHNT and FRNRAP. This CDR3 has 17 residues. V lost 2 bases and J lost 5; bases outside the gene matches: 7. CDR3 protein: CASGLLAGGLGTGELFF. The CDR3, as DNA: TGTGCTAGTGGTTTGTTAGCGGGAGGGCTGGGAACCGGGGAGCTGTTTTTT. The full variable domain, in which reference TRBV12-5 and TRBJ2-2 provide the parts outside the CDR3, is DARVTQTPRHKVTEMGQEVTMRCQPILGHNTVFWYRQTMMQGLELLAYFRNRAPLDDSGMPKDRFSAEMPDATLATLKIQPSEPRDSAVYFCASGLLAGGLGTGELFFGEGSRLTVL.

This chain connects TRBV5-1 to TRBJ2-3; 8 bases are shared with TRBD1. The CDR3 totals 16 residues. CDR1 and CDR2 from the germline V gene are SGHRS and YFSETQ. With V trimmed by 1 base and J by 5 bases, 9 bases remained unmatched. CDR3 coding DNA: TGCGCCAGCAGCTTGTTGCCGCAGGGGGCGGGAGATACGCAGTATTTT. Translated: CASSLLPQGAGDTQYF.